Listed below are T cell receptor beta chains from one sample, sequenced in a study of blood T cell repertoires in COVID-19. The table came from immunoSEQ multiplex PCR; TCRdb's copy has only in-frame clones and leaves some out. The data contain tens of thousands of clones, 70% to 90% of them singletons. The sample comprised peripheral blood. These receptors all come from a man aged 70 or older with active COVID-19. Each CDR3 is given with its conserved first and last residue. A D gene is named only where the DNA matches it firmly. For some rows the clone size is stated as once, few or many, or as a class when expanded; others skip it.

j_gene | v_gene | abundance | d_gene | CDR3nt | CDR3aa
TRBJ1-5 | TRBV6-5 | NA | TRBD1 | TGTGCCAGCGGAGACAGGGAGGATCAGCCCCAGCATTTT | CASGDREDQPQHF
TRBJ2-7 | TRBV19 | NA | TRBD1 | TGTGCCAGTAGTATAGGGGGACAGGGGTCGAAGCAGTACTTC | CASSIGGQGSKQYF
TRBJ1-4 | TRBV6-2/TRBV6-3 | NA | TRBD1 | TGTGCCAGCAGTTACCCGGGACAGGGATTTGAAAAACTGTTTTTT | CASSYPGQGFEKLFF
TRBJ2-7 | TRBV5-4 | NA | NA | TGTGCCAGCAGCTTGCCTAGCTCTCCCTACGAGCAGTACTTC | CASSLPSSPYEQYF
TRBJ2-6 | TRBV6-5 | NA | NA | TGTGCCAGCAGCGCCTCAGAAACTAGGGCCAACGTCCTGACTTTC | CASSASETRANVLTF
TRBJ2-2 | TRBV3-1/TRBV3-2 | few | NA | TGTGCCAGCAGCCAAGGGGGGGTTTTGAGGACCGGGGAGCTGTTTTTT | CASSQGGVLRTGELFF
TRBJ1-2 | TRBV7-9 | NA | NA | TGTGCCAGCAGCTTAGCGCTAGCCCTGCGAGGCTACACCTTC | CASSLALALRGYTF
TRBJ2-5 | TRBV4-1 | once | TRBD2 | TGCGCCAGCAGCCAATCTAGCGGGGGTTACCAAGAGACCCAGTACTTC | CASSQSSGGYQETQYF
TRBJ1-5 | TRBV2 | NA | TRBD1 | TGTGCCAGCAGCTCCGGGACAGGGCATCATGGCAATCAGCCCCAGCATTTT | CASSSGTGHHGNQPQHF
TRBJ2-7 | TRBV7-9 | NA | TRBD1 | TGTGCCAGCAGCTTAGGGACAGGACGCGAGCAGTACTTC | CASSLGTGREQYF
TRBJ2-5 | TRBV4-2 | NA | TRBD2 | TGTGCCAGCAGCCAAGGTACAGGGGCCCAGCGGGGGGGCCAAGAGACCCAGTACTTC | CASSQGTGAQRGGQETQYF
TRBJ1-1 | TRBV18 | NA | TRBD1 | TGTGCCAGCTCCCCAGATCCAGGGGGGAACACTGAAGCTTTCTTT | CASSPDPGGNTEAFF
TRBJ2-7 | TRBV5-6 | few | TRBD2 | TGTGCCAGCAGCTTGGGTGGGACTAGCGGCGAGCAGTACTTC | CASSLGGTSGEQYF
TRBJ1-2 | TRBV5-1 | NA | NA | TGCGCCAGCAGCTACGGACAGTATGGCTACACCTTC | CASSYGQYGYTF
TRBJ1-1 | TRBV9 | NA | TRBD1 | TGTGCCAGCAGCGTCAGGGGAGACAGGGGGGCCACTGAAGCTTTCTTT | CASSVRGDRGATEAFF
TRBJ1-1 | TRBV7-3 | NA | NA | TGTGCCAGCAGCTTAGGCAGGGCTAACACTGAAGCTTTCTTT | CASSLGRANTEAFF
TRBJ2-2 | TRBV6-5 | NA | NA | TGTGCCAGCAGGGAGTTGAACACCGGGGAGCTGTTTTTT | CASRELNTGELFF
TRBJ1-2 | TRBV10-2 | NA | NA | TGCGCCAGCAGTGAGTTCGGGGGGTTGGGCTACACCTTC | CASSEFGGLGYTF
TRBJ1-1 | TRBV7-2 | few | NA | TGTGCCAGCAGCTCCAGACAAGTAGCTGAAGCTTTCTTT | CASSSRQVAEAFF
TRBJ1-1 | TRBV4-1 | few | NA | TGCGCCAGCAGCACAGGGTGGAACACTGAAGCTTTCTTT | CASSTGWNTEAFF
TRBJ2-3 | TRBV11-3 | NA | TRBD2 | TGTGCCAGCAGCTGGACTAGCGGGGGGGCCCCAGATACGCAGTATTTT | CASSWTSGGAPDTQYF